This T cell receptor (beta chain) came from a study of Tregs in tolerant kidney transplant recipients. Germline V lookup: CDR1 ENHRY, CDR2 SYGVKD. V lost 0 bases, J lost 3 bases, and 12 bases lay in between. This CDR3 contains 15 residues. Regarding the study as a whole: The small number of patients limits these findings pending further validation.

Related graft donors supplied nonmyeloablative bone marrow transplants, and mixed chimerism was transient. About this clone itself: Its specificity is unknown.

Here immunoSEQ multiplex PCR was the method, and the copy in TCRdb shows in-frame clones only, minus some. This table has nearly 50,000 clones, around 90% appearing once. This specimen was CD8+ T cells from blood (PBMCs), taken 12 months after the transplant. The gene calls are TRBV10-3 and TRBJ2-7; perhaps TRBD2 as D (5 bases). The sequence was obtained from a human patient who received a combined kidney and bone marrow transplant. The graft donor may be the source of some T cells. This CDR3 reads CAISESRTSFYEQYF. CDR3 DNA: TGTGCCATCAGTGAGTCAAGGACTTCTTTCTACGAGCAGTACTTC.